Below are 23 T cell receptor beta chains sequenced from a single sample in a study of a mutant IDH1 vaccine in newly diagnosed glioma (dated by TCRdb to 2020 to 2022). Library construction relied on the immunoSEQ multiplex PCR assay. Imported from immuneACCESS, the table was reduced by TCRdb to in-frame sequences with V and J called. These copies leave out some clones; in studies compared against another copy, an unresolved V gene accounts for under half, and the cause of the remainder is not known. The sample has some 61,000 clones on record, approximately 83% of them singletons. The ten largest clones capture 2.5% to 3.5% of the sample. This sample's time point label indicates: baseline, week 1 (first vaccination visit). The sample's treatment or condition label, in plain terms: pre-vaccination baseline after standard-of-care therapy. Sequencing used PBMCs, obtained from a glioma patient treated with radiotherapy, temozolomide or both. These TCRs come from a man aged 25 to 40 with glioma.

The V and J genes are TRBV6-5 and TRBJ2-7; D ambiguous. In germline, CDR1 is MNHEY, CDR2 SVGAGI. The CDR3 is 12 amino acids. V was cut by 6 bases and J by 3 bases, with 9 bases left in between. Written as DNA, the CDR3 is TGTGCCAGCAGCGAGAAGGGCTACGAGCAGTACTTC. Translating it yields CASSEKGYEQYF.

The chain links TRBV5-4 to TRBJ2-7; TRBD1 might be the D (5 bases). Germline loops: CDR1 SGHNT, CDR2 YYREEE (reference sequence). Trimming removed 5 bases at V and 2 bases at J, with 11 bases between. This CDR3 comprises 13 residues. The CDR3 sequence is CASSMGRAYEQYF. DNA for the CDR3: TGTGCCAGCAGTATGGGGCGAGCCTACGAGCAGTACTTC.

The V gene is TRBV14, the J gene TRBJ2-7; no definite D call. Trimming pared 0 bases from V and 3 bases from J, leaving 12 bases between. CDR3 length: 15 amino acids. Germline CDR1 SGHDN, CDR2 FVKESK. CDR3 nucleotides: TGTGCCAGCAGCCAAGAGGTCCTCGGCGGCTACGAGCAGTACTTC. Its translation is CASSQEVLGGYEQYF.

The V gene is TRBV7-9, the J gene TRBJ2-5; 7 bases map to TRBD2. Looked up from germline, CDR1 is SEHNR and CDR2 is FQNEAQ (reference sequence). V lost 4 bases, J lost 7 bases, and 9 bases stayed unmatched. The CDR3 covers 14 residues. The CDR3: CASSSDMSGGTQYF. The DNA for the CDR3 is TGTGCCAGCAGCTCTGACATGTCGGGGGGGACCCAGTACTTC.

This rearrangement joins TRBV15 to TRBJ1-4; no clear D. Germline V CDR1 and CDR2: LNHNV, YYDKDF (reference sequence). V lost 5 bases and J 4 bases, leaving 20 bases between the germline ends. This CDR3 has 17 residues. CDR3 DNA sequence: TGTGCCACCAGCGGCCACGACGGGCCTTGGGTTAATGAAAAACTGTTTTTT. Protein sequence: CATSGHDGPWVNEKLFF.

The chain couples TRBV19 to TRBJ2-7; perhaps TRBD2 as D (6 bases). The CDR3 is made up of 14 amino acids. V gave up 5 bases and J gave up 3 bases, with 14 bases separating them. Germline CDR1 LNHDA, CDR2 SQIVND (reference sequence). This chain's CDR3 is CASSAAGTYYEQYF. CDR3 nucleotide sequence: TGTGCCAGTAGTGCAGCCGGGACTTACTACGAGCAGTACTTC.

This chain joins TRBV6-6 and TRBJ1-4; D possibly corresponds to TRBD1 (5 bases). Germline V lookup: CDR1 MNHNY, CDR2 SVGAGI (reference sequence). The CDR3 has 14 residues. V lost 5 bases and J lost 5, with 12 bases in between. CDR3: CASSETAWNEKLFF. The CDR3 DNA is TGTGCCAGCAGTGAGACAGCGTGGAATGAAAAACTGTTTTTT.

In the case of this clone: At one boundary the junction diverges from the germline segment, which might be a read error. This rearrangement joins TRBV6-1 to TRBJ2-7; 10 nucleotides match TRBD2. The CDR3 contains 15 residues. Germline values: CDR1 MNHNS, CDR2 SASEGT. The CDR3 nucleotides read TGTGCCAGCAGTGAAGAGCGGGGGGGCCCCTACGAGCGGTACTTC. Its protein is CASSEERGGPYERYF.

This clone was detected a few times. V usage is TRBV11-2 and J usage is TRBJ1-4; 10 bases agree with TRBD1. J lost 8 bases, V lost 5 bases, and 5 bases had no gene match. CDR3 length: 14 amino acids. Germline V gene data show CDR1 as SGHAT and CDR2 as FQNNGV. For the CDR3, the DNA is TGTGCCAGCAGCCGTGACAGGGGGCGCGAAAAACTGTTTTTT. Translation gives CASSRDRGREKLFF.

This clone came up once. The genes are TRBV5-1 and TRBJ2-1; 11 bases are a match to TRBD2. The CDR3 is made up of 15 amino acids. V lost 0 bases, J lost 10 bases, and 6 bases stayed unmatched. Germline values: CDR1 SGHRS, CDR2 YFSETQ. CDR3 nucleotides: TGCGCCAGCAGCTTGGGTAGCGGGGGGGCGATGGAGCAGTTCTTC. It encodes CASSLGSGGAMEQFF. The full variable domain, with the rest looked up from reference TRBV5-1 and TRBJ2-1, is KAGVTQTPRYLIKTRGQQVTLSCSPISGHRSVSWYQQTPGQGLQFLFEYFSETQRNKGNFPGRFSGRQFSNSRSEMNVSTLELGDSALYLCASSLGSGGAMEQFFGPGTRLTVL.

This clone has just one count. Mismatch with germline at one junction end may stem from a read error. The chain couples TRBV5-6 to TRBJ1-1; 8 positions agree with TRBD1. Germline V gene data show CDR1 as SGHDT and CDR2 as YYEEEE. The CDR3 has 15 residues. The CDR3 DNA follows: TGTGCCAGCAGCTTGGATCGTTCGGGGACAGGCCTTCCTCCTTTT. As protein: CASSLDRSGTGLPPF.

The chain joins TRBV18 to TRBJ2-5, with D tentatively TRBD1 (6 bases). The germline gives CDR1 KGHSH, CDR2 LQKENI. V dropped 3 bases and J dropped 7 bases, with 9 bases sitting between them. This CDR3 has 12 amino acids. The CDR3 is CASSPVGGTQYF. CDR3 DNA: TGTGCCAGCTCACCGGTAGGGGGGACCCAGTACTTC.

CDR3: CASSLDSLGRTAMNTEAFF. CDR3 coding DNA: TGTGCCAGCAGCTTAGATTCATTGGGCAGGACAGCCATGAACACTGAAGCTTTCTTT. The V and J genes are TRBV11-2 and TRBJ1-1, with D perhaps matching TRBD1 (6 bases). Trimming pared 0 bases from V and 0 bases from J, leaving 20 bases between. Germline V CDR1 and CDR2: SGHAT, FQNNGV. This CDR3 spans 19 amino acids.

The chain links TRBV11-2 to TRBJ2-3; 10 positions agree with TRBD2. CDR1 SGHAT and CDR2 FQNNGV come from the germline V gene. The V and J ends lost 2 bases and 4 bases, in that order; junction bases with no gene match: 6. The CDR3 loop spans 16 amino acids. In nucleotides, the CDR3 is TGTGCCAGCAGCTTAATAGCGGGGGGTTTTCCAGATACGCAGTATTTT. This codes for CASSLIAGGFPDTQYF.

V usage is TRBV28 and J usage is TRBJ1-1; TRBD1 aligns across 7 bases. With V trimmed by 6 bases and J by 5 bases, 12 bases remained unmatched. CDR1 and CDR2 from the germline V gene are MDHEN and SYDVKM. The CDR3 extends over 15 amino acids. DNA for the CDR3: TGTGCCAGCAGCCGGAACAGGGGTTCGGGAACTGAAGCTTTCTTT. Translation: CASSRNRGSGTEAFF.

This clone was seen a handful of times. The rearrangement links TRBV7-2 to TRBJ2-1; 7 bases match TRBD1. Germline V lookup: CDR1 SGHTA, CDR2 FQGNSA. This CDR3 is 15 amino acids long. V dropped 5 bases and J dropped 8; count of bases not matched to a gene: 12. The CDR3 loop is CASSPRQGVGHEQFF. The CDR3 DNA is TGTGCCAGCAGCCCCCGACAGGGAGTGGGCCATGAGCAGTTCTTC.

This sequence joins TRBV2 and TRBJ1-5; unclear D gene. This CDR3 is built from 11 residues. Trimming cost V 5 bases and J 7 bases, with 6 bases left between them. Per the germline V gene, CDR1 is SNHLY and CDR2 is FYNNEI. The CDR3 DNA is TGTGCCAGCAGTTGGGGACAGCCCCAGCATTTT. This gives the protein CASSWGQPQHF.

In this sample, this clone turned up a few times. J is TRBJ2-4 and V is TRBV9, with no clear D. The CDR3 contains 12 residues. In germline, CDR1 is SGDLS, CDR2 YYNGEE. The V end lost 3 bases, the J end lost 8 bases, and 9 bases lay between the germline ends. As DNA, the CDR3 is TGTGCCAGCAGCGGATTAGACGACATTCAGTACTTC. Translation: CASSGLDDIQYF.

This chain joins TRBV11-2 and TRBJ1-6; no firm D call. The CDR3 extends over 16 amino acids. CDR1 SGHAT and CDR2 FQNNGV come from the germline V gene. The V gene lost 0 bases and the J gene lost 6 bases, with 12 bases spanning the gap. CDR3 loop: CASSLELGIVNSPLHF. CDR3 in DNA: TGTGCCAGCAGCTTAGAGCTCGGAATCGTTAATTCACCCCTCCACTTT.

Comments on this clone: The sample contains more than one DNA sequence encoding this CDR3. The chain is built from TRBV11-2 and TRBJ1-6; D possibly corresponds to TRBD1 (6 bases). Trimming cost V 2 bases and J 9 bases, with 11 bases left between them. The CDR3 totals 14 residues. Germline CDR1 SGHAT, CDR2 FQNNGV. The CDR3 reads CASSLRQEGSPLHF. CDR3 nucleotide sequence: TGTGCCAGCAGCTTAAGACAGGAAGGTTCACCCCTCCACTTT.

The J gene is TRBJ1-1, the V gene TRBV6-5, with D maybe TRBD1 (5 bases). Germline V gene data show CDR1 as MNHEY and CDR2 as SVGAGI. The CDR3 is 14 amino acids. V lost 3 bases to trimming and J lost 1 base, with 9 bases between them. The CDR3 DNA sequence: TGTGCCAGCAGTTATGGGACCAGGAACACTGAAGCTTTCTTT. Its protein is CASSYGTRNTEAFF.

CDR3 region: CASSLGLYSGANVLTF. CDR3 coding DNA: TGTGCCAGCAGCTTGGGGCTCTATTCTGGGGCCAACGTCCTGACTTTC. The gene calls are TRBV7-9 and TRBJ2-6, with D possibly matching TRBD1 (5 bases). This CDR3 has 16 residues. V lost 3 bases to trimming and J lost 1 base, with 10 bases between them. Germline V gene data show CDR1 as SEHNR and CDR2 as FQNEAQ (reference sequence).

The chain joins TRBV7-6 to TRBJ1-1; D uncertain. CDR1 and CDR2 from the germline V gene are SGHVS and FNYEAQ. The CDR3 is 14 residues long. V was pared by 2 bases and J by 1 base, with 8 bases between. The CDR3 sequence is CASSLQVGNTEAFF. In nucleotides, the CDR3 is TGTGCCAGCAGCTTACAGGTGGGGAACACTGAAGCTTTCTTT. Complete variable domain (other parts from reference TRBV7-6 and TRBJ1-1): GAGVSQSPRYKVTKRGQDVALRCDPISGHVSLYWYRQALGQGPEFLTYFNYEAQQDKSGLPNDRFSAERPEGSISTLTIQRTEQRDSAMYRCASSLQVGNTEAFFGQGTRLTVV.